This TCR beta chain originates from a study of graft-versus-host responses after intestinal transplantation. Study information: Recipients received multivisceral, liver-intestinal, or isolated intestinal transplants. General study results and limits: Peak GvH clone levels in circulation were associated with early post-transplant HvG declines.

The V gene's germline CDR1 is MNHEY and CDR2 SMNVEV (reference sequence). There are 11 residues in the CDR3. The V gene lost 5 bases and the J gene lost 5 bases, with 4 bases spanning the gap. On this clone itself: The target antigen is unknown.

The table came from immunoSEQ multiplex PCR; TCRdb's copy has only in-frame clones and leaves some out. The sample carries approximately 70,000 clones, nearly 85% recorded once. The clonotype originates from a human donor who was the organ donor for an intestinal transplant. Sequencing used unstimulated CD4+ T cells sorted from spleen or lymph node cells, obtained before transplant. The chain combines TRBV27 with TRBJ2-1; D not resolved. The CDR3 loop is CASSLHNEQFF. In DNA, the CDR3 is TGTGCCAGCAGTCTCCACAATGAGCAGTTCTTC.